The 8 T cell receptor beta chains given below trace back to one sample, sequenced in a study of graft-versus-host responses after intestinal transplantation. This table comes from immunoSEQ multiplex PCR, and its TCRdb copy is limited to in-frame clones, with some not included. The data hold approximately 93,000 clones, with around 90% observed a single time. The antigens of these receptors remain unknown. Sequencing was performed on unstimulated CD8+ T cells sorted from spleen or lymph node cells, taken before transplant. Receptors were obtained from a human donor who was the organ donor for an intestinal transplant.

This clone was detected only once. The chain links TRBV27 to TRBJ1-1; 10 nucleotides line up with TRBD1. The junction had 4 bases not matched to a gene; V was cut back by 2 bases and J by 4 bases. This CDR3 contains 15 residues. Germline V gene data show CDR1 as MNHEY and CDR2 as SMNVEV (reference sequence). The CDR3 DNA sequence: TGTGCCAGCAGTTTAGGACAGGGGGTATCCACTGAAGCTTTCTTT. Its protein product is CASSLGQGVSTEAFF.

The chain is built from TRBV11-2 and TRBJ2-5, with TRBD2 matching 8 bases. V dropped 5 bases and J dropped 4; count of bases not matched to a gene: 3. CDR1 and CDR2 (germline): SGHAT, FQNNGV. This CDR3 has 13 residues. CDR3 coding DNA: TGTGCCAGCAGCCTACTAGCGGCAGAGACCCAGTACTTC. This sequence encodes CASSLLAAETQYF.

CDR3 in DNA: TGTGCCAGCAGTTTATCGGACGGGGAGAGACCCAATGGCTACACCTTC. It translates to CASSLSDGERPNGYTF. The chain joins TRBV28 to TRBJ1-2; D call uncertain. V lost 1 base, J lost 6 bases, and 18 bases lay in between. The CDR3 extends over 16 amino acids. Germline V lookup: CDR1 MDHEN, CDR2 SYDVKM.

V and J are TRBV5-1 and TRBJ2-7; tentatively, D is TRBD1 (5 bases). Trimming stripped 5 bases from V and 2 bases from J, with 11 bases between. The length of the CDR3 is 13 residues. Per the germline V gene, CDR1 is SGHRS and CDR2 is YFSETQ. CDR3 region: CASRVPGTYEQYF. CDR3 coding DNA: TGCGCCAGCAGAGTCCCAGGGACCTACGAGCAGTACTTC.

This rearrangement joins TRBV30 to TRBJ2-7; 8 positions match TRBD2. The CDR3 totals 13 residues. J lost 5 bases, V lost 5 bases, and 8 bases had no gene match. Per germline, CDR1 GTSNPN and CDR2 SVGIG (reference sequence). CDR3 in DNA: TGTGCCTGGGGGAGCGGGGGTGGAGACGAGCAGTACTTC. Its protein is CAWGSGGGDEQYF.

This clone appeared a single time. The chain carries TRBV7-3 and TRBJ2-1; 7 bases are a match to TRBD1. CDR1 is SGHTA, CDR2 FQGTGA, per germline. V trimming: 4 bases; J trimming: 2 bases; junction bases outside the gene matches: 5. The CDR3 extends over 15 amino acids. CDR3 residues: CASSSGQKPYNEQFF. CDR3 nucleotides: TGTGCCAGCAGCTCGGGACAGAAACCCTACAATGAGCAGTTCTTC.

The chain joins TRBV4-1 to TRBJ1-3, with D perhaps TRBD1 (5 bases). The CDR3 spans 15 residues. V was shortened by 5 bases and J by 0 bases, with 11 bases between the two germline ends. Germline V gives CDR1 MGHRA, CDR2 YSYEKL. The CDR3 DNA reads TGCGCCAGCAGCGCACAGGTCTACTCTGGAAACACCATATATTTT. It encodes CASSAQVYSGNTIYF.

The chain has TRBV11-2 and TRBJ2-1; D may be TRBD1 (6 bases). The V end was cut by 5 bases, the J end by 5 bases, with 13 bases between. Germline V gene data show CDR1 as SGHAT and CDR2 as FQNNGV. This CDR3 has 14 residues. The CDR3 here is CASSTEDRNNEQFF. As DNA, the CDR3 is TGTGCCAGCAGCACCGAGGACAGAAACAATGAGCAGTTCTTC.